The 17 T cell receptor beta chains presented below share a single source sample, sequenced in a study of T cells in narcolepsy. This table comes from immunoSEQ multiplex PCR, and its TCRdb copy is limited to in-frame clones, with some not included. The sample contains fewer than 25,000 clones, roughly four fifths of which appear only once. Specimen: memory (CD45RA-) CD4+ T cells from blood. Source of these receptors: a human donor in good health.

The gene calls are TRBV29-1 and TRBJ2-2, with 9 bases identical to TRBD1. Germline values: CDR1 SQVTM, CDR2 ANQGSEA. With V trimmed by 7 bases and J by 2 bases, 8 bases remained unmatched. The CDR3 spans 15 residues. The CDR3 protein is CSATQGAGNTGELFF. The CDR3 coding sequence is TGCAGCGCCACACAGGGGGCAGGAAACACCGGGGAGCTGTTTTTT.

This clone showed up just once. The chain couples TRBV7-2 to TRBJ1-6; 9 nucleotides align to TRBD1. Germline V gives CDR1 SGHTA, CDR2 FQGNSA. This CDR3 has 14 residues. Unmatched junction bases numbered 4, after V lost 5 bases and J lost 8 bases. The CDR3 DNA is TGTGCCAGCAGCCGGGACAGGGTAGATTCACCCCTCCACTTT. Translating gives CASSRDRVDSPLHF.

This clone appeared once. V and J are TRBV9 and TRBJ2-5; D not certain. V dropped 4 bases and J dropped 3 bases, with 10 bases sitting between them. The germline V gene has CDR1 SGDLS and CDR2 YYNGEE. CDR3 size: 13 residues. The CDR3 region is CASSLGVEETQYF. CDR3 DNA: TGTGCCAGCAGCCTGGGCGTGGAAGAGACCCAGTACTTC.

J is TRBJ2-7 and V is TRBV18; TRBD1 matches at 9 bases. V lost 6 bases and J lost 7; bases outside the gene matches: 10. The CDR3 sequence is 14 residues long. CDR1 is KGHSH, CDR2 LQKENI, per germline. The chain's CDR3 is CASSAGTGKSEQYF. In DNA, the CDR3 is TGTGCCAGCTCGGCCGGGACAGGGAAGTCGGAGCAGTACTTC.

The chain is built from TRBV6-5 and TRBJ1-1, with D uncertain. Trimming removed 6 bases at V and 1 base at J, with 9 bases between. The CDR3 loop spans 13 amino acids. Germline V gives CDR1 MNHEY, CDR2 SVGAGI. The CDR3 is CASSRNENTEAFF. The CDR3 nucleotides read TGTGCCAGCAGCAGGAATGAGAACACTGAAGCTTTCTTT.

CDR3 residues: CASSTGTRSALDTQYF. CDR3 DNA: TGCGCCAGCAGCACGGGGACTAGATCCGCCTTAGATACGCAGTATTTT. The genes are TRBV5-1 and TRBJ2-3, with 8 positions matching TRBD2. Trimming removed 4 bases from V and 5 bases from J; junction bases left unmatched: 12. Germline V gene sequence: CDR1 SGHRS, CDR2 YFSETQ. This CDR3 has 16 residues.

This clone was counted once. The chain couples TRBV5-1 to TRBJ1-2; 12 nucleotides agree with TRBD1. The junction had 7 bases not matched to a gene; V was cut back by 0 bases and J by 7 bases. CDR3 length: 16 residues. Germline CDR1 and CDR2: SGHRS and YFSETQ. In DNA form, the CDR3 reads TGCGCCAGCAGCTTGGCCGTGGGACAGGGGGCTGGTGGCTACACCTTC. Translating gives CASSLAVGQGAGGYTF. Together with reference TRBV5-1 and TRBJ1-2, the CDR3 gives the full variable domain: KAGVTQTPRYLIKTRGQQVTLSCSPISGHRSVSWYQQTPGQGLQFLFEYFSETQRNKGNFPGRFSGRQFSNSRSEMNVSTLELGDSALYLCASSLAVGQGAGGYTFGSGTRLTVV.

The chain couples TRBV6-1 to TRBJ1-2; no definite D call. Germline V CDR1 and CDR2: MNHNS, SASEGT. Trimming removed 5 bases at V and 8 bases at J, with 12 bases between. CDR3 size: 12 residues. Here the CDR3 reads CASSPTSGGYTF. The CDR3 DNA sequence: TGTGCCAGCAGTCCCACCTCGGGGGGCTACACCTTC.

The CDR3 nucleotides read TGCGCCAGCAGTGACATCAGCGGGGGGGCCTACAATGAGCAGTTCTTC. Translation gives CASSDISGGAYNEQFF. This chain uses TRBV5-1 with TRBJ2-1; the match to TRBD2 covers 10 bases. Germline lookup yields CDR1 SGHRS and CDR2 YFSETQ. V trimming: 5 bases; J trimming: 2 bases; junction bases outside the gene matches: 7. This CDR3 contains 16 residues.

The J gene is TRBJ1-2, the V gene TRBV7-3; no clear D. This CDR3 spans 14 amino acids. Trimming removed 2 bases from V and 6 bases from J, with 13 bases in between. The V gene's germline CDR1 is SGHTA and CDR2 FQGTGA. The CDR3 spells CASSLDYKADGYTF. The CDR3 DNA sequence: TGTGCCAGCAGCTTAGACTACAAGGCGGATGGCTACACCTTC.

V is TRBV19 and J is TRBJ1-1; the D is unclear. Germline CDR1 is LNHDA and CDR2 is SQIVND (reference sequence). The ends were cut back, 1 base at V and 2 bases at J, with 8 bases in the middle. CDR3 length equals 14 residues. CDR3 in amino acids: CASSIGSANTEAFF. Here the CDR3 DNA reads TGTGCCAGTAGTATAGGCTCAGCAAACACTGAAGCTTTCTTT.

The chain carries TRBV5-1 and TRBJ2-3; 9 bases are a match to TRBD2. Per the germline V gene, CDR1 is SGHRS and CDR2 is YFSETQ. The V gene end was trimmed by 2 bases and the J gene end by 3 bases; junction bases not matched to a gene: 1. The CDR3 runs 14 residues. The CDR3 loop is CASSLSGGTDTQYF. CDR3 nucleotide sequence: TGCGCCAGCAGCTTAAGCGGGGGGACAGATACGCAGTATTTT. The variable domain in full, with the rest retrieved from reference TRBV5-1 and TRBJ2-3, is KAGVTQTPRYLIKTRGQQVTLSCSPISGHRSVSWYQQTPGQGLQFLFEYFSETQRNKGNFPGRFSGRQFSNSRSEMNVSTLELGDSALYLCASSLSGGTDTQYFGPGTRLTVL.

The V call is TRBV5-4, the J call TRBJ2-1, with TRBD1 matching 10 bases. The germline V gene encodes CDR1 SGHNT and CDR2 YYREEE (reference sequence). V lost 4 bases, J lost 3 bases, and 1 base stayed unmatched. The CDR3 totals 14 residues. The CDR3 protein is CASSRTGGYNEQFF. CDR3 coding DNA: TGTGCCAGCAGCCGGACAGGGGGCTACAATGAGCAGTTCTTC. Full variable domain (missing parts from reference TRBV5-4 and TRBJ2-1): ETGVTQSPTHLIKTRGQQVTLRCSSQSGHNTVSWYQQALGQGPQFIFQYYREEENGRGNFPPRFSGLQFPNYSSELNVNALELDDSALYLCASSRTGGYNEQFFGPGTRLTVL.

This clone occurred once. The chain couples TRBV7-8 to TRBJ1-6; no clear D. The CDR3 runs to 15 residues. Germline V gene lookup returns CDR1 SGHVS and CDR2 FQNEAQ. V gave up 1 base and J gave up 6 bases, with 10 bases separating them. The CDR3 reads CASSLVGESNSPLHF. CDR3 in DNA: TGTGCCAGCAGCTTAGTCGGGGAGAGTAATTCACCCCTCCACTTT.

The rearrangement links TRBV6-1 to TRBJ2-1; a weak D match, TRBD1 (5 bases). The germline CDR1 and CDR2 sequences are MNHNS and SASEGT. The CDR3 length is 12 residues. The ends were cut back, 8 bases at V and 7 bases at J, with 12 bases in the middle. This CDR3 reads CASLYPGNEQFF. DNA of the CDR3: TGTGCCAGCTTATACCCAGGGAATGAGCAGTTCTTC.

This sequence joins TRBV7-8 and TRBJ2-7, with 8 positions matching TRBD1. The CDR3 length is 15 residues. Germline V gives CDR1 SGHVS, CDR2 FQNEAQ. The trim removed 3 bases at V and 1 base at J, leaving 5 bases unmatched. In DNA, the CDR3 is TGTGCCAGCAGCTTCGGGACAGGCCCTTCCTACGAGCAGTACTTC. Translating it yields CASSFGTGPSYEQYF. The full variable domain, rest sourced from reference TRBV7-8 and TRBJ2-7, is GAGVSQSPRYKVAKRGQDVALRCDPISGHVSLFWYQQALGQGPEFLTYFQNEAQLDKSGLPSDRFFAERPEGSVSTLKIQRTQQEDSAVYLCASSFGTGPSYEQYFGPGTRLTVT.

The rearrangement links TRBV10-3 to TRBJ2-3, with D possibly matching TRBD1 (5 bases). V shed 8 bases and J shed 4 bases, with 16 bases lying between them. Germline V gene data show CDR1 as ENHRY and CDR2 as SYGVKD. CDR3 length: 14 residues. The CDR3 region is CAIRVGAKADTQYF. CDR3 nucleotide sequence: TGTGCCATCCGGGTAGGGGCGAAAGCAGATACGCAGTATTTT.